This T cell receptor beta chain was captured by sequencing in a study of control samples from healthy donors and cancer patients. This CDR3 spans 15 amino acids. The J segment lost 10 bases and the V segment lost 0 bases, leaving 12 bases of the junction unmatched. Germline loops: CDR1 SGHNT, CDR2 YYREEE (reference sequence). Measured with immunoSEQ multiplex PCR; TCRdb has only the in-frame clones, and not every one. This table lists about 200,000 clones. J is TRBJ2-5 and V is TRBV5-4; TRBD2 matches at 7 bases. The sequence was obtained from a woman aged 25 to 45 in good health. Sequencing input: blood. The CDR3 sequence: CASSLAGGRRGNQYF. CDR3 DNA sequence: TGTGCCAGCAGCTTGGCCGGGGGACGGCGGGGGAACCAGTACTTC.